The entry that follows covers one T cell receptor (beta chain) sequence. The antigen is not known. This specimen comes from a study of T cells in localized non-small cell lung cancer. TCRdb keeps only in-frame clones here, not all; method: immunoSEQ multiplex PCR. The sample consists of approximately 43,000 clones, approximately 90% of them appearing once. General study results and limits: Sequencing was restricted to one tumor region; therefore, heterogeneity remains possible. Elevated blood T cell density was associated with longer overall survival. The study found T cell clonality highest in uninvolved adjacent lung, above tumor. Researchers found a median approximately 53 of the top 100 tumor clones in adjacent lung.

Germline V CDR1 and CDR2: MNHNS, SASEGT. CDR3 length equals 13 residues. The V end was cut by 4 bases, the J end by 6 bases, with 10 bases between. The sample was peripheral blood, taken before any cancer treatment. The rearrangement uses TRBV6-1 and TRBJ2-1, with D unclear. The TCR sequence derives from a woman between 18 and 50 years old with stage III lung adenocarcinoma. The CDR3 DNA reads TGTGCCAGCAGTGTTGTAGAGCCCAATGAGCAGTTCTTC. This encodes CASSVVEPNEQFF.